These 11 T cell receptor beta chains came from one sample sequenced in a study of CD8 T cells in Susac syndrome. Reverse transcription used roughly 0.5 to 1 ug RNA and random hexamers. TCRdb passed the immunoSEQ multiplex PCR reads through MiXCR, listing each CDR3 protein once. Among about 83,000 distinct CDR3 sequences listed, about 96% were seen once. The sample comprised CD8+ T cells from PBMCs. These TCRs come from a human donor with Susac syndrome.

The rearrangement links TRBV7-9 to TRBJ2-3; weak D call: TRBD2 (6 bases). The CDR3 has 16 residues. V was pared by 2 bases and J by 5 bases, with 17 bases between. Germline CDR1 and CDR2: SEHNR and FQNEAQ (reference sequence). Here the CDR3 DNA reads TGTGCCAGCAGCTTAAAGGAACGGCTGGGGGGAGATACGCAGTATTTT. It specifies CASSLKERLGGDTQYF.

The rearrangement uses TRBV4-3 and TRBJ1-6; D is undetermined. Germline assignment: CDR1 LGHNA and CDR2 YSLEER. Deletions cut 0 bases from V and 8 bases from J, with 17 bases between. This CDR3 is built from 17 residues. CDR3 protein: CASSQDIGVLDYSPLHF. The CDR3 DNA reads TGCGCCAGCAGCCAAGATATTGGGGTATTAGATTATTCACCCCTCCACTTT.

The J gene is TRBJ1-1, the V gene TRBV27; a possible D gene is TRBD1 (6 bases). V was shortened by 5 bases and J by 8 bases, with 9 bases between the two germline ends. This CDR3 is 11 amino acids long. CDR1 MNHEY and CDR2 SMNVEV come from the germline V gene (reference sequence). CDR3 loop: CASSTGTEAFF. Written as DNA, the CDR3 is TGTGCCAGCAGTACGGGGACAGAAGCTTTCTTT.

The CDR3: CASTKGGAWPQHF. DNA of the CDR3: TGTGCCAGCACCAAGGGAGGAGCCTGGCCCCAGCATTTT. The chain couples TRBV2 to TRBJ1-5; D not certain. This CDR3 is built from 13 residues. Trimming shortened V by 7 bases and J by 9 bases, and 16 bases separated the two germline ends. The germline CDR1 and CDR2 sequences are SNHLY and FYNNEI.

V gene TRBV10-3 combines with J gene TRBJ2-1; TRBD1 matches 7 bases. CDR1 and CDR2 (germline): ENHRY, SYGVKD. This CDR3 contains 16 residues. V lost 1 base and J lost 7; bases outside the gene matches: 10. The CDR3 DNA reads as TGTGCCATCAGTGAGTTTTCAGGGGGTATTAGGAATGAGCAGTTCTTC. It yields the protein CAISEFSGGIRNEQFF.

The V gene is TRBV30, the J gene TRBJ2-7; no clear D gene. Germline loops: CDR1 GTSNPN, CDR2 SVGIG (reference sequence). V was trimmed by 4 bases and J by 7 bases, leaving 23 bases between them. The CDR3 contains 15 residues. This CDR3 reads CAWIPNWNLLGEQYF. The CDR3 region has the DNA TGTGCCTGGATTCCTAACTGGAACCTGTTGGGGGAGCAGTACTTC.

The chain couples TRBV27 to TRBJ2-1, with D maybe TRBD1 (6 bases). This CDR3 is 16 amino acids long. With 1 base removed from V and 7 bases from J, the gap between germline ends came to 17 bases. The germline V gene has CDR1 MNHEY and CDR2 SMNVEV (reference sequence). CDR3 amino acids: CASSLLGATGMNEQFF. The DNA of the CDR3 is TGTGCCAGCAGTTTATTGGGGGCCACAGGTATGAATGAGCAGTTCTTC.

The genes are TRBV28 and TRBJ1-5; 8 nucleotides line up with TRBD1. This CDR3 is built from 18 residues. The junction had 12 bases not matched to a gene; V was cut back by 5 bases and J by 0 bases. The germline CDR1 and CDR2 sequences are MDHEN and SYDVKM. CDR3 region: CASSLIRGLIDSNQPQHF. CDR3 DNA sequence: TGTGCCAGCAGTCTCATCAGGGGGCTAATTGATAGCAATCAGCCCCAGCATTTT. The full variable domain, its missing parts supplied by reference TRBV28 and TRBJ1-5, is DVKVTQSSRYLVKRTGEKVFLECVQDMDHENMFWYRQDPGLGLRLIYFSYDVKMKEKGDIPEGYSVSREKKERFSLILESASTNQTSMYLCASSLIRGLIDSNQPQHFGDGTRLSIL.

The V gene is TRBV5-4, the J gene TRBJ2-7; D not resolved. The CDR3 extends over 12 amino acids. Germline CDR1 reads SGHNT; CDR2 reads YYREEE (reference sequence). Trimming shortened V by 0 bases and J by 5 bases, and 6 bases separated the two germline ends. The CDR3 sequence: CASSLGSNEQYV. The CDR3 DNA is TGTGCCAGCAGCTTGGGGTCCAACGAGCAGTACGTC.

This clonotype was observed a single time. The genes are TRBV3-1 and TRBJ2-3; weak D call: TRBD2 (5 bases). The ends were cut back, 3 bases at V and 3 bases at J, with 19 bases in the middle. Germline V gives CDR1 LGHDT, CDR2 YNNKEL (reference sequence). The CDR3 is 17 amino acids. The CDR3 DNA is TGTGCCAGCAGCCAGACGCGAGGGCTTGTCGGGACAGATACGCAGTATTTT. This codes for CASSQTRGLVGTDTQYF.

V gene TRBV20-1 combines with J gene TRBJ2-7, with unresolved D. The V gene's germline CDR1 is DFQATT and CDR2 SNEGSKA (reference sequence). The V end lost 1 base, the J end lost 0 bases, and 19 bases lay between the germline ends. The CDR3 has 17 amino acids. The CDR3, as DNA: TGCAGTGCTAGAGGCATCAAACCCATAGAGAGCTCCTACGAGCAGTACTTC. Its translation is CSARGIKPIESSYEQYF.